This record looks at one TCR beta chain sequence and its context. The data originate from a study of T cells in tuberculosis. Study findings and constraints: Some low-affinity tetramer-binding T cells may be absent from this sample.

Cells were sorted from thawed PBMC rested overnight and stained with GMM-loaded CD1B tetramer, viability dye and anti-CD3. C32 glucose monomycolate from Rhodococcus equi was loaded onto the CD1B tetramers. From each donor, about 92,000 tetramer-negative cells were sorted. Some clones are missing from TCRdb's copy, which holds only in-frame ones; the method was immunoSEQ multiplex PCR. This sample yields approximately 88,000 clones, of which about nine tenths are seen a single time; approximately 1.9% belongs to the top ten. The sequence came from an adult woman with latent tuberculosis. Sequenced input: CD1b-GMM tetramer-negative cells sorted from PBMCs.

The CDR3 reads CASNGQGERTQYF. In DNA form, the CDR3 reads TGTGCCAGCAACGGACAGGGCGAAAGGACCCAGTACTTC. The gene calls are TRBV6-4 and TRBJ2-5; TRBD1 matches at 8 bases. J lost 7 bases, V lost 7 bases, and 8 bases had no gene match. From germline, CDR1 is MRHNA and CDR2 SNTAGT. This CDR3 has 13 residues.